Listed below are T cell receptor gamma chains from one sample, sequenced in a study of Vδ1+ human thymocytes. With CATT, TCRdb re-called clones from the multiplex PCR reads. The sample carries more than 35,000 gamma-chain clones, around 20% recorded once. The sequenced sample consisted of Vdelta1+ gamma-delta thymocytes from the thymus. The origin of the receptors is a girl in the first two years of life who had congenital heart surgery. Both conserved end residues are part of each CDR3. Expanded clones are given a class, and other clones once, few, many or no size at all.

>.|TRGV3|TRGJ1/TRGJ2
TGTGCCACCTGGGGGTCGACGTATTATAAGAAACTCTTT
CATWGSTYYKKLF
>.|TRGV2|TRGJ1/TRGJ2
TGTGCCACCTGGGACGGGCTTGTAGATTATAAGAAACTCTTT
CATWDGLVDYKKLF
>few|TRGV9|TRGJ1/TRGJ2
TGTGCCTTGTGGGAGGTGAAGTTGAATTATTATAAGAAACTCTTT
CALWEVKLNYYKKLF
>.|TRGV9|TRGJ1/TRGJ2
TGTGCCTTGTGGGTAGGGAGTTATAAGAAACTCTTT
CALWVGSYKKLF
>.|TRGV3|TRGJ1/TRGJ2
TGTGCCACCTGGGACAAGGCCGAGTATAAGAAACTCTTT
CATWDKAEYKKLF
>.|TRGV2|TRGJ1/TRGJ2
TGTGCCACCTGGGACGCCCTCAATTATAAGAAACTCTTT
CATWDALNYKKLF
>.|TRGV3|TRGJ1/TRGJ2
TGTGCCACCTGGGACAACAAGTTGTATTATAAGAAACTCTTT
CATWDNKLYYKKLF
>few|TRGV3|TRGJP
TGTGCCACCTGGTGGGGAGAGTTGGGCAAAAAAATCAAGGTATTT
CATWWGELGKKIKVF
>.|TRGV3|TRGJ1/TRGJ2
TGTGCCACCTGGGACGGAACCACGAATTATTATAAGAAACTCTTT
CATWDGTTNYYKKLF
>few|TRGV2|TRGJ1/TRGJ2
TGTGCCACCTGGGACGCCGCGAGGAAGAAACTCTTT
CATWDAARKKLF
>.|TRGV9|TRGJ1/TRGJ2
TGTGCCTTGTGGGAGGTGCCCCAAGAAAAGAAACTCTTT
CALWEVPQEKKLF
>once|TRGV8|TRGJ1/TRGJ2
TGTGCCACCTGGGATAAAGGCTGGAGTTATAAGAAACTCTTT
CATWDKGWSYKKLF
>few|TRGV3|TRGJ1/TRGJ2
TGTGCCACCTGGGACAGGCGACTGGATTATAAGAAACTCTTT
CATWDRRLDYKKLF
>few|TRGV3|TRGJ1/TRGJ2
TGTGCCACCTGGACACGGGGGGGTTATAAGAAACTCTTT
CATWTRGGYKKLF